The clone carrying this T cell receptor (beta chain) showed up just a few times. Its antigen is unknown. This entry is derived from a study of regulatory T cells in long-lasting Graves disease. CDR1 is KGHSH, CDR2 LQKENI, per germline. The V and J ends lost 1 base and 8 bases respectively, with 14 bases between them. This CDR3 has 15 amino acids. Building the TCR beta libraries relied on iRepertoire HTBI primers, and CDR3 regions underwent Arm-PCR. TCRdb used MiXCR to reprocess the multiplex PCR reads, holding one entry per CDR3 protein. The sample consists of 600,000 to 650,000 distinct CDR3 sequences, roughly 15% of them appearing once. Regarding the study as a whole: Persistent patients had more shared public clonotypes (around 2,800) than new patients (roughly 940). Persistent cases of Graves' showed reduced TCR diversity relative to newly diagnosed patients. Small numbers of samples may have cut accuracy.

The time point here: newly diagnosed GD, antithyroid drugs for less than 3 months. There was RNA extracted from PBMCs, and the TCR library was made from it. These same records also appear under a second study, on T cells in Graves' hyperthyroidism and ophthalmopathy. From that study: Blood also held most thyroid clonotypes expanded beyond 0.001.

This TCR was recovered from a woman aged 25-40 years with Graves disease. The chain links TRBV18 to TRBJ1-4; possible D gene TRBD1, 5 bases. Sample: peripheral blood mononuclear cells (PBMCs), taken at new diagnosis, from a patient treated with antithyroid drugs. This chain's CDR3 is CASSPRWGPAEKLFF. The CDR3 DNA reads TGTGCCAGCTCACCACGATGGGGCCCAGCGGAAAAACTGTTTTTT.